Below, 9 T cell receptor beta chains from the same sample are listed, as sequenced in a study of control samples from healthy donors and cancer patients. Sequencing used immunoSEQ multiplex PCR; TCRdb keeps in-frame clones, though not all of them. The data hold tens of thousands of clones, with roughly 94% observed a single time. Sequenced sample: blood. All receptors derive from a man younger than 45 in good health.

CDR3 in amino acids: CASSESGTLGGNEQFF. The DNA of the CDR3 is TGTGCCAGCAGCGAATCCGGGACGCTGGGGGGGAATGAGCAGTTCTTC. V is TRBV9 and J is TRBJ2-1, with 7 bases fitting TRBD2. V was pared by 3 bases and J by 7 bases, with 13 bases of the junction left unmatched. Germline CDR1 and CDR2: SGDLS and YYNGEE. The CDR3 covers 16 residues.

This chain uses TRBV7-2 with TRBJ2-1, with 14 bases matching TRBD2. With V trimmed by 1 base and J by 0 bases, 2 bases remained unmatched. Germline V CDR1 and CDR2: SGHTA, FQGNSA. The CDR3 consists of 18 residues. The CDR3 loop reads CASSLGLAGGSSYNEQFF. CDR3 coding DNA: TGTGCCAGCAGCTTAGGACTAGCGGGGGGGAGCTCCTACAATGAGCAGTTCTTC.

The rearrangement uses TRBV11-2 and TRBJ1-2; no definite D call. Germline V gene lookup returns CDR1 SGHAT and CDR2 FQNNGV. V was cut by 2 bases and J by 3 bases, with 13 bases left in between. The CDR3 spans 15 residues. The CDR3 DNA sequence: TGTGCCAGCAGCTTATATAGAGGTTCCGACTATGGCTACACCTTC. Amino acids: CASSLYRGSDYGYTF.

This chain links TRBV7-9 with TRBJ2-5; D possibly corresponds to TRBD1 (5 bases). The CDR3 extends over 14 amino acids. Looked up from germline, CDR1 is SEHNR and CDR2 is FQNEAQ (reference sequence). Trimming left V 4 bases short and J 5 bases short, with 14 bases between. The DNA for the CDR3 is TGTGCCAGCAGCTGGGCCAAGGGGTACGAGACCCAGTACTTC. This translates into CASSWAKGYETQYF.

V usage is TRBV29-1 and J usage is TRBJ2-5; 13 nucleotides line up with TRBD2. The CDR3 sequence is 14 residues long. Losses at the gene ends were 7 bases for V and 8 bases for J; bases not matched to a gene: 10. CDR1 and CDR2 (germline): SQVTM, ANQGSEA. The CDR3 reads CSGGTSGMVETQYF. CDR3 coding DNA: TGCAGCGGGGGGACTAGCGGGATGGTGGAAACCCAGTACTTC.

CDR3 protein: CASSGNTIYF. The CDR3 nucleotides read TGTGCCAGCTCTGGAAACACCATATATTTT. J is TRBJ1-3 and V is TRBV28, with D unresolved. V gave up 8 bases and J gave up 1 base, with 0 bases separating them. The CDR3 loop spans 10 amino acids. Germline V gene sequence: CDR1 MDHEN, CDR2 SYDVKM. The whole variable domain, filled in from reference TRBV28 and TRBJ1-3, reads DVKVTQSSRYLVKRTGEKVFLECVQDMDHENMFWYRQDPGLGLRLIYFSYDVKMKEKGDIPEGYSVSREKKERFSLILESASTNQTSMYLCASSGNTIYFGEGSWLTVV.

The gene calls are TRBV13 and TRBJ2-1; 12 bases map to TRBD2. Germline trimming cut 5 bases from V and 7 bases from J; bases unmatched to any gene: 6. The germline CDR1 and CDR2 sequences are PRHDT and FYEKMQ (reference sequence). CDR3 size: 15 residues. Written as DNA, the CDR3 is TGTGCCAGCAGCCGGCTAGCGGGGGGGCGTAATGAGCAGTTCTTC. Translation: CASSRLAGGRNEQFF.

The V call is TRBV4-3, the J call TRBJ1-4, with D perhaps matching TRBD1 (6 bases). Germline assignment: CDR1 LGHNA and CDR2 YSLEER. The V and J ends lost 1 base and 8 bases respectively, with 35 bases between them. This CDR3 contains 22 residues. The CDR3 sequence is CASSQAPFRDTYRYPPREKLFF. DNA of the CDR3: TGCGCCAGCAGCCAAGCCCCCTTCCGGGACACCTACCGATACCCTCCTAGGGAAAAACTGTTTTTT.

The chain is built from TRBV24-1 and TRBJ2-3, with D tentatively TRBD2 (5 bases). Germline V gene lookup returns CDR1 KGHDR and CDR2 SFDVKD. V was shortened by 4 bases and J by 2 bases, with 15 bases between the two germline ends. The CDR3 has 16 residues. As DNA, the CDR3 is TGTGCCACCAGTGAAGAGGGCGGTCCTCTCACAGATACGCAGTATTTT. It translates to CATSEEGGPLTDTQYF.